These 18 T cell receptor beta chains were all obtained from the same sample, sequenced in a study of blood T cell repertoires in COVID-19. Here immunoSEQ multiplex PCR was the method, and the copy in TCRdb shows in-frame clones only, minus some. Of tens of thousands of clones in the sample, about 80% were seen once. Sequences were obtained from peripheral blood. These receptors came from a human donor in a cohort sampled during active COVID-19.

The chain employs TRBV7-2 and TRBJ1-5, with D maybe TRBD1 (6 bases). The CDR3 is 14 residues long. The V gene's germline CDR1 is SGHTA and CDR2 FQGNSA. The V end was cut by 4 bases, the J end by 7 bases, with 14 bases between. CDR3 sequence: CASSSDRLGQPQHF. The DNA of the CDR3 is TGTGCCAGCAGCTCAGACAGGCTCGGGCAGCCCCAGCATTTT.

The CDR3 sequence is CASSLTGATNEKLFF. The CDR3 coding sequence is TGCGCCAGCAGCTTGACAGGGGCAACTAATGAAAAACTGTTTTTT. V and J are TRBV5-1 and TRBJ1-4; 7 bases fit TRBD1. J lost 0 bases, V lost 1 base, and 0 bases had no gene match. Germline-derived CDR1 and CDR2 are SGHRS and YFSETQ. The CDR3 is 15 amino acids.

The chain couples TRBV2 to TRBJ2-7; TRBD2 might be the D (6 bases). Germline V gene data show CDR1 as SNHLY and CDR2 as FYNNEI. V dropped 8 bases and J dropped 2 bases, with 10 bases sitting between them. The CDR3 extends over 12 amino acids. The CDR3 reads CASGGSPYEQYF. CDR3 in DNA: TGTGCCAGCGGGGGGAGTCCCTACGAGCAGTACTTC.

V is TRBV3-1 (or the pseudogene TRBV3-2) and J is TRBJ2-6; 8 bases are a match to TRBD1. This CDR3 has 17 amino acids. Germline CDR1 is LGHDT and CDR2 is YNNKEL (reference sequence). J was trimmed by 0 bases and V by 4 bases; bases with no gene match: 5. The CDR3 DNA follows: TGTGCCAGCAGCCCGTGGGACAGGCCCTCTGGGGCCAACGTCCTGACTTTC. Its translation is CASSPWDRPSGANVLTF.

The chain carries TRBV7-2 and TRBJ1-1; D perhaps matches TRBD1 (5 bases). Germline CDR1 is SGHTA and CDR2 is FQGNSA. V lost 1 base and J lost 5, with 11 bases in between. This CDR3 spans 14 amino acids. CDR3 loop: CASSLGRVGTEAFF. CDR3 nucleotides: TGTGCCAGCAGCTTAGGCAGGGTGGGGACTGAAGCTTTCTTT.

The gene calls are TRBV18 and TRBJ1-2, with a weak D call TRBD1 (5 bases). Germline V gene lookup returns CDR1 KGHSH and CDR2 LQKENI. Trimming took 6 bases from V and 4 from J, leaving 9 bases between them. The CDR3 is 12 amino acids. CDR3 sequence: CASSGGSYGYTF. For the CDR3, the DNA is TGTGCCAGCTCCGGGGGATCCTATGGCTACACCTTC.

The genes are TRBV5-1 and TRBJ1-1; TRBD1 matches 7 bases. Germline CDR1 is SGHRS and CDR2 is YFSETQ. The CDR3 spans 15 residues. After removal of 0 bases from V and 5 bases from J, the junction contained 7 bases not matched to a gene. CDR3 nucleotides: TGCGCCAGCAGCTTGGGGGATAGCAGGGGGACTGAAGCTTTCTTT. This gives the protein CASSLGDSRGTEAFF.

The chain recombines TRBV4-2 with TRBJ2-5, with 11 bases identical to TRBD2. Germline CDR1 reads LGHNA; CDR2 reads YNFKEQ. CDR3 length equals 17 residues. The junction had 10 bases not matched to a gene; V was cut back by 2 bases and J by 5 bases. Written as DNA, the CDR3 is TGTGCCAGCAGCCAAACCCAGACTAGCGGGAATTGGGAGACCCAGTACTTC. It is translated as CASSQTQTSGNWETQYF.

CDR3 loop: CASSTPLAMADTQYF. The CDR3 DNA reads TGTGCCAGCAGCACCCCGCTAGCGATGGCAGATACGCAGTATTTT. The chain recombines TRBV6-6 with TRBJ2-3; D is perhaps TRBD2 (6 bases). Germline V gene data show CDR1 as MNHNY and CDR2 as SVGAGI (reference sequence). The CDR3 extends over 15 amino acids. Trimming took 6 bases from V and 4 from J, leaving 17 bases between them.

The chain combines TRBV5-1 with TRBJ2-7; TRBD1 is a possible D gene (5 bases). Trimming cost V 0 bases and J 4 bases, with 17 bases left between them. The CDR3 has 16 residues. Germline assignment: CDR1 SGHRS and CDR2 YFSETQ. This CDR3 reads CASSLEGWGPTYEQYF. In DNA, the CDR3 is TGCGCCAGCAGCTTGGAAGGTTGGGGCCCTACTTACGAGCAGTACTTC. The whole variable domain, remainder taken from reference TRBV5-1 and TRBJ2-7, is KAGVTQTPRYLIKTRGQQVTLSCSPISGHRSVSWYQQTPGQGLQFLFEYFSETQRNKGNFPGRFSGRQFSNSRSEMNVSTLELGDSALYLCASSLEGWGPTYEQYFGPGTRLTVT.

The chain uses TRBV7-9 and TRBJ2-1, with TRBD2 as a possible D gene (6 bases). This CDR3 contains 15 residues. CDR1 is SEHNR, CDR2 FQNEAQ, per germline (reference sequence). V was trimmed by 5 bases and J by 0 bases, leaving 11 bases between them. The CDR3 nucleotides read TGTGCCAGCAGCCCCATCGGGAGCTCCTACAATGAGCAGTTCTTC. It specifies CASSPIGSSYNEQFF. The whole variable domain, remainder taken from reference TRBV7-9 and TRBJ2-1, is DTGVSQNPRHKITKRGQNVTFRCDPISEHNRLYWYRQTLGQGPEFLTYFQNEAQLEKSRLLSDRFSAERPKGSFSTLEIQRTEQGDSAMYLCASSPIGSSYNEQFFGPGTRLTVL.

This chain joins TRBV16 and TRBJ1-5; the D is unclear. This CDR3 is 15 amino acids long. Trimming left V 1 base short and J 11 bases short, with 18 bases between. CDR1 is KGHSY, CDR2 FQNENV, per germline. The CDR3 DNA follows: TGTGCCAGCAGCCAATTCCCCAACGGGTATGTCACCCAGCATTTT. Protein sequence: CASSQFPNGYVTQHF. Based on the CDR3 plus reference TRBV16 and TRBJ1-5, the full variable domain is GEEVAQTPKHLVRGEGQKAKLYCAPIKGHSYVFWYQQVLKNEFKFLISFQNENVFDETGMPKERFSAKCLPNSPCSLEIQATKLEDSAVYFCASSQFPNGYVTQHFGDGTRLSIL.

The chain links TRBV11-2 to TRBJ2-7, with 9 positions matching TRBD2. The CDR3 loop spans 16 amino acids. Germline V gene data show CDR1 as SGHAT and CDR2 as FQNNGV. V lost 5 bases to trimming and J lost 3 bases; unmatched junction nucleotides: 11. This CDR3 reads CASSPTVASGIYEQYF. CDR3 in DNA: TGTGCCAGCAGCCCTACGGTGGCTAGCGGGATCTACGAGCAGTACTTC.

V is TRBV30 and J is TRBJ1-3; maybe TRBD1 (5 bases). The length of the CDR3 is 13 residues. Germline V gives CDR1 GTSNPN, CDR2 SVGIG (reference sequence). V lost 2 bases and J 3 bases, leaving 8 bases between the germline ends. In DNA form, the CDR3 reads TGTGCCTGGAGTAGGGGAAGTGGAAACACCATATATTTT. Protein sequence: CAWSRGSGNTIYF.

The sample holds a few counts of this clone. The V gene is TRBV7-2, the J gene TRBJ2-1; TRBD2 agrees at 8 bases. The CDR3 totals 15 residues. CDR1 is SGHTA and CDR2 is FQGNSA in the germline V gene. V gave up 5 bases and J gave up 6 bases; unmatched junction bases: 9. The CDR3 sequence: CASSPPGLAGNEQFF. The CDR3 DNA reads TGTGCCAGCAGCCCCCCCGGACTAGCTGGCAATGAGCAGTTCTTC.

The CDR3 sequence is CASSLFRGLGKIQETQYF. CDR3 sequence (DNA): TGTGCCAGCAGTTTATTTCGGGGTCTCGGGAAAATCCAAGAGACCCAGTACTTC. The chain is built from TRBV28 and TRBJ2-5; D is possibly TRBD2 (5 bases). CDR3 size: 18 residues. Trimming took off 1 base at V and 1 base at J, with 19 bases between the two ends. Germline V gene sequence: CDR1 MDHEN, CDR2 SYDVKM.

The chain recombines TRBV4-3 with TRBJ2-1; 7 positions match TRBD2. CDR1 and CDR2 (germline): LGHNA, YSLEER. J was trimmed by 6 bases and V by 0 bases; bases with no gene match: 2. The CDR3 is 14 amino acids. DNA of the CDR3: TGCGCCAGCAGCCAAGAGTGGACTAGCAATGAGCAGTTCTTC. As protein: CASSQEWTSNEQFF.

CDR3 nucleotide sequence: TGTGCCAGTACCCGACGTTGGGACAGCCTGAATGAAAAACTGTTTTTT. Residues: CASTRRWDSLNEKLFF. This chain links TRBV19 with TRBJ1-4; 7 bases align to TRBD1. The CDR3 extends over 16 amino acids. Germline trimming cut 7 bases from V and 5 bases from J; bases unmatched to any gene: 13. Looked up from germline, CDR1 is LNHDA and CDR2 is SQIVND (reference sequence).